The entry below describes one T cell receptor beta chain. The target antigen is unknown. Deletions cut 3 bases from V and 3 bases from J, with 15 bases between. The CDR3 spans 15 residues. CDR1 is GTSNPN and CDR2 is SVGIG in the germline V gene (reference sequence). The sample belongs to a study of blood T cells in healthy people across ages. Study-wide findings and caveats: Age advanced and TCR beta diversity per million T cells fell, roughly linearly.

Those donating, healthy Caucasian individuals from Russia, were aged roughly 6 to 90. A second PCR, run for about 7 to 11 cycles, used a sample-barcoded 5' primer plus a J-beta primer mix. At least 2.5 million CDR3-containing paired-end reads were obtained per sample. Each CDR3 protein gets one entry after TCRdb re-called the 5' RACE reads with MiXCR. The data show 1.5 million to 2 million distinct CDR3 sequences, with about 30% seen just once and roughly 8.2% held by the top ten. Sequencing was performed on blood. The chain has TRBV30 and TRBJ2-1; possible D gene TRBD2, 6 bases. This clonotype was sampled from a woman aged 25 to 39 in good health. The CDR3 here is CAWRHYGSYYNEQFF. The CDR3 DNA follows: TGTGCCTGGAGACATTACGGGAGTTACTACAATGAGCAGTTCTTC.